A single sample is the source of the 10 T cell receptor beta chains below, sequenced in a study of cytomegalovirus exposure and HLA in healthy donors. The PCR made use of 60 Vbeta and 13 Jbeta primers. Method: immunoSEQ multiplex PCR; TCRdb's copy keeps in-frame clones and lacks some. The sample contains 150,000 or so clones, 65% to 80% of which appear only once. The material sequenced was PBMCs. All receptors derive from a man in his late teens or twenties in good health and CMV-seronegative.

V and J are TRBV5-5 and TRBJ2-3; 9 bases align to TRBD1. CDR3 length: 13 amino acids. V was clipped by 0 bases and J by 13 bases; unmatched bases: 6. Germline assignment: CDR1 SGHKS and CDR2 YYEKEE (reference sequence). CDR3 in amino acids: CASSLALGQGKYF. For the CDR3, the DNA is TGTGCCAGCAGCTTGGCTTTGGGACAGGGAAAGTATTTT.

The sample holds a few counts of this clone. This chain joins TRBV27 and TRBJ2-7; 12 nucleotides agree with TRBD2. Unmatched junction bases numbered 9, after V lost 5 bases and J lost 4 bases. CDR1 and CDR2 from the germline V gene are MNHEY and SMNVEV (reference sequence). The CDR3 spans 16 residues. Written as DNA, the CDR3 is TGTGCCAGCAGTCGCAGTACCGGGACTAGCGGGTACGAGCAGTACTTC. Protein product: CASSRSTGTSGYEQYF.

This rearrangement joins TRBV29-1 to TRBJ2-7, with no clear D. Germline V lookup: CDR1 SQVTM, CDR2 ANQGSEA. The CDR3 runs to 12 residues. The germline V and J ends were trimmed by 1 base and 1 base, with 5 bases remaining between them. The CDR3 DNA reads TGCAGCGTTGAAGGTCAGTCCTACGAGCAGTACTTC. The encoded protein is CSVEGQSYEQYF.

This clone was counted a single time. V is TRBV6-1 and J is TRBJ1-1; 8 nucleotides match TRBD1. The V gene's germline CDR1 is MNHNS and CDR2 SASEGT. This CDR3 contains 12 residues. The V segment lost 8 bases and the J segment 7 bases; nucleotides outside the gene matches: 6. CDR3 protein: CASVRGQIEAFF. CDR3 nucleotide sequence: TGTGCCAGCGTCAGGGGGCAGATTGAAGCTTTCTTT.

This rearrangement joins TRBV6-5 to TRBJ2-7, with 12 nucleotides matching TRBD2. J was trimmed by 6 bases and V by 6 bases; bases with no gene match: 3. Germline loops: CDR1 MNHEY, CDR2 SVGAGI. CDR3 size: 13 residues. CDR3 DNA sequence: TGTGCCAGCAGGCCGGGACTAGCGGGCGAGCAGTACTTC. Protein product: CASRPGLAGEQYF.

The chain joins TRBV4-3 to TRBJ2-7; D may be TRBD2 (7 bases). Germline V CDR1 and CDR2: LGHNA, YSLEER. The V and J ends lost 1 base and 0 bases respectively, with 10 bases between them. CDR3 size: 15 residues. The CDR3 here is CASSQVAGASYEQYF. CDR3 sequence (DNA): TGCGCCAGCAGCCAAGTTGCGGGGGCCTCCTACGAGCAGTACTTC.

The CDR3 bases are TGTGCCAGCAGTGAAAGTGGGCTCGGGGGCTATGGCTACACCTTC. This sequence encodes CASSESGLGGYGYTF. The chain employs TRBV2 and TRBJ1-2; perhaps TRBD1 as D (5 bases). The CDR3 consists of 15 residues. Deletions cut 2 bases from V and 4 bases from J, with 14 bases between. Germline assignment: CDR1 SNHLY and CDR2 FYNNEI.

V usage is TRBV11-2 and J usage is TRBJ1-4; 7 nucleotides line up with TRBD1. J lost 8 bases, V lost 3 bases, and 12 bases had no gene match. Germline assignment: CDR1 SGHAT and CDR2 FQNNGV. There are 16 residues in the CDR3. The CDR3 region is CASSLEGTAGREKLFF. The CDR3 region has the DNA TGTGCCAGCAGCTTGGAAGGGACAGCGGGTCGGGAAAAACTGTTTTTT.

The chain has TRBV5-4 and TRBJ1-3, with no clear D. The CDR3 totals 12 residues. Trimming removed 3 bases from V and 3 bases from J, with 4 bases in between. Germline CDR1 SGHNT, CDR2 YYREEE (reference sequence). The CDR3, as DNA: TGTGCCAGCAGCTCCCTTGGAAACACCATATATTTT. The encoded protein is CASSSLGNTIYF.

The gene calls are TRBV9 and TRBJ2-2; unclear D gene. The germline V and J ends were trimmed by 4 bases and 1 base, with 8 bases remaining between them. The CDR3 totals 14 residues. Germline CDR1 reads SGDLS; CDR2 reads YYNGEE. The DNA for the CDR3 is TGTGCCAGCAGCTCACGACAGAACACCGGGGAGCTGTTTTTT. This translates into CASSSRQNTGELFF. Variable domain in full (rest from reference TRBV9 and TRBJ2-2): DSGVTQTPKHLITATGQRVTLRCSPRSGDLSVYWYQQSLDQGLQFLIQYYNGEERAKGNILERFSAQQFPDLHSELNLSSLELGDSALYFCASSSRQNTGELFFGEGSRLTVL.